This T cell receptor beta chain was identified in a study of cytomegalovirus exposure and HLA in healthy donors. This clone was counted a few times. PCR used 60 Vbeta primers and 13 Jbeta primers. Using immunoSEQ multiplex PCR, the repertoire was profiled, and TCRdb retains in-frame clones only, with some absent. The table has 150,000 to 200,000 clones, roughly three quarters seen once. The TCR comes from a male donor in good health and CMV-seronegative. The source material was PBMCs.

DNA for the CDR3: TGTGCCAGCAGTGCTAGTAGCAATCAGCCCCAGCATTTT. Amino acid sequence: CASSASSNQPQHF. The V gene is TRBV6-4, the J gene TRBJ1-5; D call uncertain. V was trimmed by 4 bases and J by 0 bases, leaving 4 bases between them. The length of the CDR3 is 13 residues. Germline-derived CDR1 and CDR2 are MRHNA and SNTAGT.